This TCR beta chain was captured by sequencing in a study of T-cell memory formation after mild COVID-19. The junction had 4 bases not matched to a gene; V was cut back by 5 bases and J by 1 base. The length of the CDR3 is 15 residues. The germline V gene encodes CDR1 MNHNS and CDR2 SASEGT. TCRdb itself ran the 5' RACE reads through MiXCR, one entry per CDR3 protein. The sample includes hundreds of thousands of distinct CDR3 sequences, around 28% seen only once; the top ten take 13%. Note on this clonotype: Its antigen remains unidentified.

Study observations and caveats: Second-wave clones that peaked on day 37 lacked confirmed SARS-CoV-2 specificity.

The sequence came from an adult woman who had mild COVID-19 (a few samples of this study predate the infection). Cell type and time point are not known. The chain uses TRBV6-1 and TRBJ2-2; TRBD2 aligns across 7 bases. What was sequenced was PBMCs or a T cell subset sorted from them (not recorded which). The CDR3 coding sequence is TGTGCCAGCAGTCGAATAGCGGGGAACACCGGGGAGCTGTTTTTT. It specifies CASSRIAGNTGELFF.